The T cell receptor (beta chain) described here comes from a study of T-cell memory formation after mild COVID-19. As for the study in general: TCR clustering was largely donor specific. The study's findings and limits: Whereas later expanders leaned CD4+, clones contracting day 15 to 85 showed a balanced CD4/CD8 makeup.

5'RACE, which relied on constant-segment primers, yielded TCR alpha and TCR beta cDNA libraries carrying sample barcodes and UMIs. In TCRdb, the 5' RACE reads were re-called with MiXCR into one record per CDR3 protein. This sample has over 350,000 distinct CDR3 sequences, with 20% to 30% found just once. Germline CDR1 and CDR2: LGHDT and YNNKEL (reference sequence). Trimming left V 4 bases short and J 3 bases short, with 14 bases between. This CDR3 is built from 15 residues. Turning to this clonotype: Its antigen is unidentified.

The chain carries TRBV3-1 and TRBJ2-3, with D perhaps TRBD1 (6 bases). Material: PBMCs or a T cell subset sorted from them (not recorded which). This clonotype was sampled from an adult woman who had mild COVID-19 (a few samples of this study predate the infection). Cell type and time point are not known. For the CDR3, the DNA is TGTGCCAGCAGCCCTTTGGGGGCAAGGACAGATACGCAGTATTTT. Translated: CASSPLGARTDTQYF.